This T cell receptor beta chain was sequenced in a study of sequential checkpoint blockade in melanoma (dated by TCRdb to between 2018 and 2021). In the study overall: Patients were assigned by 1:1 randomization to either first-line nivolumab followed by ipilimumab (arm A) or ipilimumab followed by nivolumab (arm B). Both trial sequences were followed by maintenance nivolumab. The investigation overall reported the following: Validation of the response-prediction model combining TCR metrics and mutation burden is needed in larger, independent patient cohorts.

TCRbeta CDR3 regions were immunosequenced from genomic DNA with the immunoSEQ Assay. Before high-throughput sequencing, genomic DNA was amplified using bias-controlled multiplex PCR. From the authors' description of their analysis: To quantify the absolute abundance of each unique TCRbeta CDR3 region, the sequences were collapsed and filtered. Clonality was defined as 1 minus Pielou's evenness and was calculated using productive rearrangements only. Clones with significantly greater frequencies in on-treatment versus baseline samples were identified using a previously published method. The table was pulled from immuneACCESS by TCRdb, which kept in-frame rearrangements only. Such tables lose some clones; where checked, under half of the loss comes from unresolved V genes, and the rest has no known cause. That table supplies the V and J calls and clone size; D and trimming were determined from the DNA. Counted in this sample were under 6,500 clones; roughly 87% of them appeared once. Of the sample, approximately 8.8% falls within the top ten clones.

This clone was found once. Its antigen is still unknown. Base qualities are not at hand, and no much larger clone is one base apart. The treatment or condition label on this specimen signifies: randomized to nivolumab then ipilimumab (arm A) or the reverse (arm B). None of the patients in the trial had previously been given DNA-damaging chemotherapy. Thawed PBMCs were sorted on a FACS Aria II flow cytometer to isolate live CD3+CD8+ cells negative for CD19 and CD56. Samples came from patients with melanoma in CheckMate 064, a randomized, open-label phase II trial of sequential checkpoint blockade. Peripheral blood mononuclear cells were collected by leukapheresis, purified using Ficoll-Paque, and frozen in human serum containing approximately 9.8% DMSO. Immediately after sorting, the purity of the sorted blood CD3+CD8+ cells was confirmed to be >98%, and DNA was then extracted. Specimen: CD8+ T cells sorted from blood (inferred from file names), collected from a patient given nivolumab and ipilimumab in sequence. The source is a human donor with melanoma.

The CDR3 protein: CASSTLTGPSETQYF. The DNA sequence reads TGTGCCAGTAGTACCCTCACAGGGCCCAGTGAGACCCAGTACTTC. The V gene is TRBV19 and the J gene is TRBJ2-5; a tentative D call is TRBD1 (6 bases match). V is clipped by 4 bases and J by 5 bases, and the sequence between their germline boundaries is 17 bases long. CDR1 LNHDA and CDR2 SQIVND are derived from the germline V gene (reference sequence). The CDR3 runs 15 amino acids, cysteine and phenylalanine included. Left in the record is the CDR3 DNA by itself, 45 bases read in frame from the first base.